Listed here are 7 T cell receptor beta chains from one sample, sequenced in a study of cytomegalovirus exposure and HLA in healthy donors. PCR amplification relied on 60 Vbeta primers (plus 13 Jbeta primers). The table came from immunoSEQ multiplex PCR; TCRdb's copy has only in-frame clones and leaves some out. The repertoire holds about 120,000 clones, about 79% seen once, with about 2% in the top ten. Sequencing was performed on PBMCs. The receptors shown here come from a young man in good health and CMV-seronegative.

V is TRBV6-1 and J is TRBJ2-5, with D possibly TRBD1 on 6 matching bases. Trimming stripped 4 bases from V and 4 bases from J, with 16 bases between. The CDR3 covers 15 residues. The germline gives CDR1 MNHNS, CDR2 SASEGT. This chain's CDR3 is CASSVVRGSGETQYF. Here the CDR3 DNA reads TGTGCCAGCAGTGTTGTCAGGGGTTCGGGAGAGACCCAGTACTTC.

V gene TRBV4-1 combines with J gene TRBJ1-5, with D unresolved. The CDR3 runs 16 residues. V lost 5 bases and J lost 2, with 16 bases in between. CDR1 is MGHRA and CDR2 is YSYEKL in the germline V gene. CDR3 bases: TGCGCCAGCAGCTCCGAGATCGCCGAGGGCAATCAGCCCCAGCATTTT. Its translation: CASSSEIAEGNQPQHF.

This chain uses TRBV15 with TRBJ2-7; D is possibly TRBD2 (6 bases). Trimming removed 3 bases at V and 2 bases at J, with 17 bases between. There are 16 residues in the CDR3. Looked up from germline, CDR1 is LNHNV and CDR2 is YYDKDF (reference sequence). CDR3 loop: CATSRDGDSWTYEQYF. The CDR3 nucleotides read TGTGCCACCAGCAGGGACGGGGACTCCTGGACCTACGAGCAGTACTTC.

This chain connects TRBV7-9 to TRBJ2-1; TRBD2 matches 9 bases. The CDR3 spans 15 residues. After removal of 5 bases from V and 5 bases from J, the junction contained 7 bases not matched to a gene. The germline V gene has CDR1 SEHNR and CDR2 FQNEAQ (reference sequence). CDR3 loop: CASSPRTSVHNEQFF. The CDR3 DNA follows: TGTGCCAGCAGCCCTAGGACTAGCGTACACAATGAGCAGTTCTTC.

The chain couples TRBV28 to TRBJ1-2; TRBD1 might be the D (6 bases). Between the trimmed V and J ends, which lost 6 bases and 9 bases, there was a span of 20 bases. The CDR3 is 14 residues long. Germline V CDR1 and CDR2: MDHEN, SYDVKM. The CDR3 DNA sequence: TGTGCCAGCAGCCTACCCCCGCCGCAGGGGAGCTACACCTTC. The encoded protein is CASSLPPPQGSYTF.

The gene calls are TRBV16 and TRBJ1-1, with D hard to call. In germline, CDR1 is KGHSY, CDR2 FQNENV. V was shortened by 8 bases and J by 3 bases, with 7 bases between the two germline ends. The CDR3 totals 11 residues. CDR3 sequence: CASRRDTEAFF. The CDR3 DNA is TGTGCCAGCCGGAGGGACACTGAAGCTTTCTTT.

This clone came up a few times. The J gene is TRBJ1-1, the V gene TRBV28; D uncertain. The CDR3 sequence is 14 residues long. Germline CDR1 MDHEN, CDR2 SYDVKM. Trimming cost V 5 bases and J 4 bases, with 14 bases left between them. As DNA, the CDR3 is TGTGCCAGCAGTCAACCGGACGGGGTCACTGAAGCTTTCTTT. As protein: CASSQPDGVTEAFF.